What follows describes a single TCR beta chain. Time point denoted: newly diagnosed GD, antithyroid drugs for less than 3 months. RNA extracted from PBMCs served as the sequencing template. The data are from a study of regulatory T cells in long-lasting Graves disease. Study details: Graves' cases, newly diagnosed, had used antithyroid drugs under 3 months.

Germline values: CDR1 MNHEY, CDR2 SMNVEV (reference sequence). This CDR3 contains 14 residues. Library construction for TCR beta used iRepertoire HTBI primers and Arm-PCR of CDR3 regions. TCRdb independently ran MiXCR on the multiplex PCR reads; one entry per CDR3 protein. The table shows fewer than 550,000 distinct CDR3 sequences, with approximately 16% occurring only once. This same sample was also taken into another study, of T cells in Graves' hyperthyroidism and ophthalmopathy.

The material was peripheral blood mononuclear cells (PBMCs), obtained at new diagnosis, from a patient treated with antithyroid drugs. The chain couples TRBV27 to TRBJ2-1, with no clear D. The last part of the DNA fits TRBJ2-4 better; the J call may be wrong. This TCR was sampled from a woman under 30 with Graves disease. The CDR3 DNA sequence: TGTGCCAGCAGTTTATCGTGGTCCAAAAACATTCAGTACTTC. Translating gives CASSLSWSKNIQYF.